A selection of T cell receptor beta chains follows, all from one sample in a study of blood T cell repertoires in COVID-19. Here immunoSEQ multiplex PCR was the method, and the copy in TCRdb shows in-frame clones only, minus some. The table records about 150,000 clones, around four fifths of them present only once. Sequenced material: peripheral blood. The receptor source for this set is a man aged 65 to 85 who had recovered from COVID-19. Both conserved end residues are trimmed from each CDR3. Each record gives: V gene, CDR3 protein.

v_call: TRBV27
cdr3_aa: ASSSLRDRGRETQY

v_call: TRBV3-1/TRBV3-2
cdr3_aa: ASEARLYNEQF

v_call: TRBV4-3
cdr3_aa: ASSQDGTSGGNEQF

v_call: TRBV24-1
cdr3_aa: ATTRDRGQTGELF

v_call: TRBV29-1
cdr3_aa: SVEAGGSTGELF

v_call: TRBV6-5
cdr3_aa: ASSFTGVLSSPLH

v_call: TRBV6-6
cdr3_aa: ASSFWTGRSGNTIY

v_call: TRBV15
cdr3_aa: ATSRGSGTMNEQF

v_call: TRBV7-8
cdr3_aa: ASSLDRNYSPLH

v_call: TRBV9
cdr3_aa: ASSVASGSYEQY

v_call: TRBV12-3/TRBV12-4
cdr3_aa: ASSSGYGYT

v_call: TRBV10-3
cdr3_aa: AISESTGPDTQY

v_call: TRBV5-1
cdr3_aa: ASRVGGGELF

v_call: TRBV19
cdr3_aa: ASSIPGRYEQY

v_call: TRBV7-3
cdr3_aa: ASSLKLDRNNSPLH

v_call: TRBV10-3
cdr3_aa: AISEPNGYGEQF

v_call: TRBV5-6
cdr3_aa: ASSADRGGSQPQH

v_call: TRBV5-4
cdr3_aa: ASSDTGITNEKLF

v_call: TRBV7-9
cdr3_aa: ASSSQGDNQPQH

v_call: TRBV29-1
cdr3_aa: SVEAQGGTEAF

v_call: TRBV12-3/TRBV12-4
cdr3_aa: ASSSSVRETQY

v_call: TRBV3-1/TRBV3-2
cdr3_aa: ASSPRGAANYGYT

v_call: TRBV6-1
cdr3_aa: ASSAGTSGLRDTQY

v_call: TRBV28
cdr3_aa: ASSLQGAGNTIY

v_call: TRBV5-1
cdr3_aa: ASSRAGQGNTGELF

v_call: TRBV12-3/TRBV12-4
cdr3_aa: ASSLPGNYGYT

v_call: TRBV11-2
cdr3_aa: ASTPGLAEQY

v_call: TRBV7-2
cdr3_aa: ASSGSRAMNEQF

v_call: TRBV3-1/TRBV3-2
cdr3_aa: ASSLTASGFEQF

v_call: TRBV5-5
cdr3_aa: ASSSGQLQETQY

v_call: TRBV19
cdr3_aa: ASSLGTASQETQY

v_call: TRBV6-1
cdr3_aa: ASSEIGVAGGQAKNIQY

v_call: TRBV5-1
cdr3_aa: ASSSWTSGAYEQY

v_call: TRBV6-5
cdr3_aa: ASSKTAQQETQY

v_call: TRBV15
cdr3_aa: ATSRDLAGEGTDTQY

v_call: TRBV4-2
cdr3_aa: ASSRLRELSSGNTIY

v_call: TRBV6-5
cdr3_aa: ASSYSQGSLNTEAF

v_call: TRBV7-9
cdr3_aa: ASSPGGSGAYEQY

v_call: TRBV30
cdr3_aa: AWIGSSTDTQY

v_call: TRBV6-5
cdr3_aa: ASSSPGSYEQY

v_call: TRBV6-2/TRBV6-3
cdr3_aa: ASSYSDRGEQY

v_call: TRBV18
cdr3_aa: ASSSGRFSGEQY

v_call: TRBV11-1
cdr3_aa: ASSLAGTGGNEQF

v_call: TRBV14
cdr3_aa: ASSRRVGRVYEQY

v_call: TRBV18
cdr3_aa: ASSFGQGNTGELF

v_call: TRBV5-4
cdr3_aa: ASKSDPRRETQY

v_call: TRBV29-1
cdr3_aa: SVGFSRRETQY

v_call: TRBV4-1
cdr3_aa: ASSIINREKLF

v_call: TRBV15
cdr3_aa: ATSRDRPVRSSYNEQF

v_call: TRBV18
cdr3_aa: ASSPSGQISANYGYT

v_call: TRBV6-2/TRBV6-3
cdr3_aa: ASSYSRLAGVSTDTQY

v_call: TRBV19
cdr3_aa: ASSKDTPMEKLF

v_call: TRBV6-1
cdr3_aa: ASSDGGWRNTEAF

v_call: TRBV7-2
cdr3_aa: ASRPPGQGRTDTQY

v_call: TRBV15
cdr3_aa: ATSEGQGSRSGYT

v_call: TRBV6-2/TRBV6-3
cdr3_aa: ASSYSGGERAEAF

v_call: TRBV3-1/TRBV3-2
cdr3_aa: ASSQFTVSNTGELF

v_call: TRBV13
cdr3_aa: ASSLSSGYEQY

v_call: TRBV28
cdr3_aa: ASSSTQGAHTGELF

v_call: TRBV3-1/TRBV3-2
cdr3_aa: ASSNGLARDTQY